The rows below give T cell receptor beta chains drawn from one sample of a study of T cells after yellow fever vaccination. TCRdb passed the 5' RACE reads through MiXCR, listing each CDR3 protein once. The sample carries about 580,000 distinct CDR3 sequences, 17% recorded once. The sample in question was PBMCs, obtained 5 to 6 days after the first yellow fever vaccination. All receptors come from a man aged 18 to 29 who received the YFV17D yellow fever vaccine. The CDR3 runs from the conserved cysteine through the conserved F or W. Fields, in order: clone size, J gene, V gene, D gene, CDR3 DNA, CDR3 protein. A D gene is named only where the DNA matches it firmly. Rows give clone size only sometimes, using once, few, many, or a class for an expanded clone.

>-|TRBJ2-3|TRBV6-1|-
TGTGCCAGTACCCTTTTATCAACGGGAGCAGATACGCAGTATTTT
CASTLLSTGADTQYF
>-|TRBJ1-1|TRBV27|TRBD1
TGTGCCAGCAGTCTTATGACAGGGGGAACTGAAGCTTTCTTT
CASSLMTGGTEAFF
>-|TRBJ1-4|TRBV18|-
TGTGCCAGCTCACCATCGACGCAGGGCAGAATAGAAAAACTGTTTTTT
CASSPSTQGRIEKLFF
>-|TRBJ2-5|TRBV7-8|-
TGTGCCAGCAGCTTAGTTGGGCAGGGCAGGGGAGAGACCCAGTACTTC
CASSLVGQGRGETQYF
>many|TRBJ2-3|TRBV5-1|-
TGCGCCAGCAGCTTGGAATCCAGGCCCACAGATACGCAGTATTTT
CASSLESRPTDTQYF
>-|TRBJ1-2|TRBV20-1|-
TGCAGTGCTACAGGTCATAACTATGGCTACACCTTC
CSATGHNYGYTF
>few|TRBJ2-7|TRBV12-3/TRBV12-4|-
TGTGCCAGCAGTACCAGGGCCTCCTACGAGCAGTACTTC
CASSTRASYEQYF
>few|TRBJ2-1|TRBV4-1|-
TGCGCCAGCAGCCAAGTGGCAGGGAACCGTGAGCAGTTCTTC
CASSQVAGNREQFF
>few|TRBJ2-1|TRBV20-1|TRBD2
TGCAGTGCCGGGACACGGGGGGGATCCTACAATGAGCAGTTCTTC
CSAGTRGGSYNEQFF
>-|TRBJ2-3|TRBV12-3/TRBV12-4|-
TGTGCCAGCAGTTTAGGAGCGGCCGGGAAGGATACGCAGTATTTT
CASSLGAAGKDTQYF
>many|TRBJ2-5|TRBV20-1|TRBD2
TGCAGTGCTAGAGATACTAGCGGGGGGAGGGAGACCCAGTACTTC
CSARDTSGGRETQYF
>few|TRBJ2-1|TRBV29-1|-
TGCAGCGTTGAAGATGGCCAATACAATGAGCAGTTCTTC
CSVEDGQYNEQFF
>few|TRBJ2-4|TRBV11-2|-
TGTGCCAGCAGCTCCATTATTAAAAACATTCAGTACTTC
CASSSIIKNIQYF
>few|TRBJ2-7|TRBV4-3|-
TGCGCCAGCAGCCAGTTCGGGACTCCGGGGGAGGAGCAGTACTTC
CASSQFGTPGEEQYF
>-|TRBJ2-7|TRBV9|-
TGTGCCAGCAGCGTAGGCCAAGACAGCTACGAGCAGTACTTC
CASSVGQDSYEQYF
>-|TRBJ2-1|TRBV20-1|TRBD2
TGCAGTGCTAGTAGGGCGGGGGGGTACAATGAGCAGTTCTTC
CSASRAGGYNEQFF
>few|TRBJ2-7|TRBV7-6|-
TGTGCCAGCAGCTTAGGCGGGGATAGCTCCTACGAGCAGTACTTC
CASSLGGDSSYEQYF
>few|TRBJ2-3|TRBV5-1|-
TGCGCCAGCGGAATGGGAGCGACAGATACGCAGTATTTT
CASGMGATDTQYF
>few|TRBJ1-6|TRBV7-9|-
TGTGCCAGCAGTATGATTATGGCGCCGTTCGCCCTCCACTTT
CASSMIMAPFALHF
>-|TRBJ2-2|TRBV6-4|TRBD1
TGTGCCAGCAGTGACTCGAATTCAGGGGGCTACACCGGGGAGCTGTTTTTT
CASSDSNSGGYTGELFF
>few|TRBJ2-1|TRBV5-3|-
TGTGCCAGAAGCCCCTACAGGGGACTTTTCTACAATGAGCAGTTCTTC
CARSPYRGLFYNEQFF
>few|TRBJ2-2|TRBV5-4|TRBD1
TGTGCCAGCACTGGACAGGGGACCGGGGAGCTGTTTTTT
CASTGQGTGELFF
>few|TRBJ1-2|TRBV6-5|TRBD1
TGTGCCAGCAGTCCGACAGGGGGACATGGCTACACCTTC
CASSPTGGHGYTF
>-|TRBJ1-6|TRBV4-3|TRBD1
TGCGCCAGCAGCCAAGAGGGGACAGGGGCCGAGTTGGATTCACCCCTCCACTTT
CASSQEGTGAELDSPLHF
>-|TRBJ2-4|TRBV2|-
TGTGCCAGCCTATCAGGAACTCTAGCCAAAAACATTCAGTACTTC
CASLSGTLAKNIQYF
>-|TRBJ2-1|TRBV7-8|TRBD2
TGTGCCAGCAAACTAGCGGGGGGTTACAGGGATGAGCAGTTCTTC
CASKLAGGYRDEQFF
>-|TRBJ2-6|TRBV7-2|TRBD1
TGTGCCAGCAACTCCCGGGACAGGGACTCTGGGGCCAACGTCCTGACTTTC
CASNSRDRDSGANVLTF
>-|TRBJ2-5|TRBV6-5|-
TGTGCCAGCAGAAAACAGGGAACCCAGTACTTC
CASRKQGTQYF
>-|TRBJ2-2|TRBV2|-
TGTGCCAGCAGTGAAACGGGTACGGACACCGGGGAGCTGTTTTTT
CASSETGTDTGELFF
>-|TRBJ1-2|TRBV29-1|-
TGCAGCGTTAAAAGGAGGGGGGTCGGCTACACCTTC
CSVKRRGVGYTF
>few|TRBJ2-3|TRBV12-3/TRBV12-4|TRBD2
TGTGCCAGCAGAGCCACTAGCGGGGCCTTCACAGATACGCAGTATTTT
CASRATSGAFTDTQYF
>few|TRBJ2-1|TRBV5-4|TRBD2
TGTGCCAGCAGTCCTGGACTAGCTGCGAGCTCCTACAATGAGCAGTTCTTC
CASSPGLAASSYNEQFF
>few|TRBJ2-5|TRBV20-1|-
TGCAGTGTTTCCCGCCCGACAGTTGAGACCCAGTACTTC
CSVSRPTVETQYF
>few|TRBJ2-1|TRBV20-1|TRBD2
TGCAGTGCTAGATCAGGAGGAGGAGCGGGGGGGTTGAACAATGAGCAGTTCTTC
CSARSGGGAGGLNNEQFF
>-|TRBJ2-5|TRBV5-1|-
TGCGCCAGCGGAGCTTGGGAAGAGACCCAGTACTTC
CASGAWEETQYF
>-|TRBJ1-2|TRBV19|-
TGTGCCAGTACCCCCGGGCTGGGTAACTATGGCTACACCTTC
CASTPGLGNYGYTF